This T cell receptor (beta chain) was identified during a study of blood T cell repertoires in COVID-19. For the study at large: Researchers got acute and convalescent COVID-19 samples from the United States, Italy and Spain. T cells, B-cell-depleted T cells, or PBMCs supplied cDNA or gDNA.

Enrolled during active infection, Seattle patients were then followed longitudinally. In the study's own analysis: Reference gene primers were amplified, and this amplification served to estimate nucleated cell counts. Sequencing used immunoSEQ multiplex PCR; TCRdb keeps in-frame clones, though not all of them. That table gives V, J and clone size, and the DNA gave D and trimming. In the table there are 200,000 to 300,000 clones, 85% to 90% of which are singletons. The ends lost 4 bases at V and 4 bases at J; junction bases unmatched: 1. The CDR3 spans 13 residues. Germline CDR1 is MRHNA and CDR2 is SNTAGT. Concerning this clone itself: Other DNA sequences of this sample code for an identical CDR3.

The chain is built from TRBV6-4 and TRBJ1-5; the match to TRBD1 covers 7 bases. The origin of this receptor is an older woman with COVID-19, enrolled during active disease. Specimen: peripheral blood. Written as DNA, the CDR3 is TGTGCCAGCAGTGTGGACAGGAATCAGCCCCAGCATTTT. Protein sequence: CASSVDRNQPQHF.